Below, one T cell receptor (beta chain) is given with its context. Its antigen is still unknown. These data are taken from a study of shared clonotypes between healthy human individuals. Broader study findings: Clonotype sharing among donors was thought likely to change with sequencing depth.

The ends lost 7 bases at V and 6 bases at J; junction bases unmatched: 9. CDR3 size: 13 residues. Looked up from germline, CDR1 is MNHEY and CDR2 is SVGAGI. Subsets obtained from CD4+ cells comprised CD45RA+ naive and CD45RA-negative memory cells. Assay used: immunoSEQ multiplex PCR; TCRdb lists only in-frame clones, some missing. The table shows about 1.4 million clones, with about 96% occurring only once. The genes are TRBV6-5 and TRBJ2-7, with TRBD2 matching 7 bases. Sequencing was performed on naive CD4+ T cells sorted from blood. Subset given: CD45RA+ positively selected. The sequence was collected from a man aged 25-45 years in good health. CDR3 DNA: TGTGCCAGCAAGCGGGCGGGAGTGAGCGAGCAGTACTTC. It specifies CASKRAGVSEQYF.